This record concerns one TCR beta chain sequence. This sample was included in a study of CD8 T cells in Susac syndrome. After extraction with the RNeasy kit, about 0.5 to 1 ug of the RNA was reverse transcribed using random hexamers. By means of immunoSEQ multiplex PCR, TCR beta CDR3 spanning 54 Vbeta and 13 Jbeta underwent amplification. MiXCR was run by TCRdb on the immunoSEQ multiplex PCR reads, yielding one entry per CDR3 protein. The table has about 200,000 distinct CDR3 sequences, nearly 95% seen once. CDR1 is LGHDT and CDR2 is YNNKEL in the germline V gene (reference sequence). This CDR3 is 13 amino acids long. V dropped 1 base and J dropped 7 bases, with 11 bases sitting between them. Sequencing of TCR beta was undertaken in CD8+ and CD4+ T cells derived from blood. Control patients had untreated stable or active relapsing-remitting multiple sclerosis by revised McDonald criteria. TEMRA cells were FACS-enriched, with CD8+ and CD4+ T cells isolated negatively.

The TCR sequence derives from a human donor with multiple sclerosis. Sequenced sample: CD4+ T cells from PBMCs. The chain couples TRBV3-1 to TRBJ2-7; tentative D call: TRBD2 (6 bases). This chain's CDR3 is CASSQGPGREQYF. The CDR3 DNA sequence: TGTGCCAGCAGCCAAGGTCCGGGGAGGGAGCAGTACTTC.